This TCR beta chain originates from a study of T cell repertoires in cytomegalovirus infection. This clonotype was seen ten or more times. The CDR3 covers 13 residues. V was trimmed by 2 bases and J by 3 bases, leaving 7 bases between them. CDR1 MNHNY and CDR2 SVGAGI come from the germline V gene (reference sequence). In TCRdb, the reads were re-called with MiXCR into one record per CDR3 protein. The sample carries about 180,000 distinct CDR3 sequences, 13% to 15% recorded once. The chain uses TRBV6-6 and TRBJ1-2; weak D call: TRBD1 (5 bases). This TCR was sampled from a human donor in good health (CMV status not recorded). Some clones in this sample may be carry-over from other donors' samples. The sample taken for sequencing was PBMCs. CDR3 coding DNA: TGTGCCAGCAGTTACCAGGGCGACTATGGCTACACCTTC. This sequence encodes CASSYQGDYGYTF.